Listed below are T cell receptor beta chains from one sample, sequenced in a study of breast tumors, draining lymph nodes, adjacent tissues. TCRdb recomputed calls from the multiplex PCR reads with MiXCR, one row per CDR3 protein. The table records under 250,000 distinct CDR3 sequences, approximately 29% of them present only once. The source material was axillary lymph node tissue. These receptors were taken from a female donor with breast cancer. Some clones in this sample may be carry-over from other donors' samples. Each CDR3 is given without its conserved first and last residue.

v_gene: TRBV20-1; j_gene: TRBJ2-1; CDR3aa: SARDWGDLEC
v_gene: TRBV6-2/TRBV6-3; j_gene: TRBJ2-7; CDR3aa: ASSPERLATYEQY
v_gene: TRBV5-6; j_gene: TRBJ1-1; CDR3aa: ASSLFGGREDTEAF
v_gene: TRBV30; j_gene: TRBJ2-1; CDR3aa: AWSVPGLAGRDEQF
v_gene: TRBV9; j_gene: TRBJ2-7; CDR3aa: ASSSQSGTGYEQY
v_gene: TRBV20-1; j_gene: TRBJ2-7; CDR3aa: SATPDGADSYEQY
v_gene: TRBV24-1; j_gene: TRBJ1-5; CDR3aa: ATGGTGGYQPQH
v_gene: TRBV6-6; j_gene: TRBJ1-1; CDR3aa: ASKLTQGNTEAF
v_gene: TRBV2; j_gene: TRBJ1-2; CDR3aa: ASSDWSIYGYT
v_gene: TRBV12-5; j_gene: TRBJ2-3; CDR3aa: ASGRKGAGDTQY
v_gene: TRBV7-2; j_gene: TRBJ2-7; CDR3aa: ASSRVTAGAYEQY
v_gene: TRBV11-2; j_gene: TRBJ2-2; CDR3aa: ASKRREENTGELF
v_gene: TRBV5-8; j_gene: TRBJ1-1; CDR3aa: ASSLAWVTTEAF
v_gene: TRBV29-1; j_gene: TRBJ1-5; CDR3aa: SVVGQGVGQPQH
v_gene: TRBV12-3/TRBV12-4; j_gene: TRBJ2-2; CDR3aa: ASRTEQGRSGELF
v_gene: TRBV7-2; j_gene: TRBJ2-3; CDR3aa: ASSLADTAQY
v_gene: TRBV11-2; j_gene: TRBJ2-1; CDR3aa: ASSSELAVDNEQF
v_gene: TRBV20-1; j_gene: TRBJ2-5; CDR3aa: SAREGLAGKETQY
v_gene: TRBV4-2; j_gene: TRBJ2-2; CDR3aa: ASSQDTRGSGTGELF
v_gene: TRBV29-1; j_gene: TRBJ2-6; CDR3aa: SVAQGGANVLT
v_gene: TRBV20-1; j_gene: TRBJ2-3; CDR3aa: SATLSSGLVTDTQY
v_gene: TRBV29-1; j_gene: TRBJ2-7; CDR3aa: SLSQGAYEQY
v_gene: TRBV4-1; j_gene: TRBJ2-5; CDR3aa: ASSQVPRERETQY
v_gene: TRBV12-3/TRBV12-4; j_gene: TRBJ2-3; CDR3aa: ASSLLASTDTQY